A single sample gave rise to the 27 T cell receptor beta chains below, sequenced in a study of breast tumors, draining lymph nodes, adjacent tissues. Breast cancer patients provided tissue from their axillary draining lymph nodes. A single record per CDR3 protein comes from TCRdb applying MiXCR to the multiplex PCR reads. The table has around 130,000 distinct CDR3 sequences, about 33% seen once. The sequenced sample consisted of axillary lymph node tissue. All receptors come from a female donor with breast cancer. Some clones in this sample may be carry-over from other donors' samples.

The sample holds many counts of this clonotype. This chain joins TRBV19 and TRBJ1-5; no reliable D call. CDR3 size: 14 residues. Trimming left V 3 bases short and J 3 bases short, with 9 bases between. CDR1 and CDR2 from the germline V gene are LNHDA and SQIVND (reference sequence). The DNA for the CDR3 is TGTGCCAGTAGTATGGGCAGGCTCAATCAGCCCCAGCATTTT. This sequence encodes CASSMGRLNQPQHF.

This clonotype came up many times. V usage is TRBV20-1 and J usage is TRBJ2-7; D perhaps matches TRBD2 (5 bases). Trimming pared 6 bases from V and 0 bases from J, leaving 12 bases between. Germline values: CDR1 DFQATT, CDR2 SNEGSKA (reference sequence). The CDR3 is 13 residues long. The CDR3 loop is CSAPEGSSYEQYF. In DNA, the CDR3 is TGCAGTGCGCCCGAGGGTAGCTCCTACGAGCAGTACTTC.

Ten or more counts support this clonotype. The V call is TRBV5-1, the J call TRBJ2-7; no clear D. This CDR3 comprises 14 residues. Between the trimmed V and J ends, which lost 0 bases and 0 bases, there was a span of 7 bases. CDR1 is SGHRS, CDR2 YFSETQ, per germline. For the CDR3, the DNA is TGCGCCAGCAGCTTGGTTTGGGACTCCTACGAGCAGTACTTC. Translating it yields CASSLVWDSYEQYF.

The CDR3 nucleotides are TGTGCCAGCAGCACAGGGGATCGCGAGCAGTACTTC. Protein sequence: CASSTGDREQYF. This chain joins TRBV5-5 and TRBJ2-7; 7 bases align to TRBD1. Trimming at V came to 4 bases and at J to 6 bases, leaving 4 bases not matched to a gene. Germline-derived CDR1 and CDR2 are SGHKS and YYEKEE (reference sequence). CDR3 length: 12 amino acids. The full variable domain, in which reference TRBV5-5 and TRBJ2-7 provide the parts outside the CDR3, is DAGVTQSPTHLIKTRGQQVTLRCSPISGHKSVSWYQQVLGQGPQFIFQYYEKEERGRGNFPDRFSARQFPNYSSELNVNALLLGDSALYLCASSTGDREQYFGPGTRLTVT.

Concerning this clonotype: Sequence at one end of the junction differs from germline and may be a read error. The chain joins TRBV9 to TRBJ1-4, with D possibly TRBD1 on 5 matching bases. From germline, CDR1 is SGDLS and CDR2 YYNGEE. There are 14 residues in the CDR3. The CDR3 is CASSLRGLGEKLSF. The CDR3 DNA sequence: TGTGCCAGCAGCTTGAGGGGATTAGGAGAAAAACTGTCTTTT.

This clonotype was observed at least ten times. The chain's CDR3 is CASSLDRPANYGYTF. Written as DNA, the CDR3 is TGTGCCAGCAGTCTCGACAGGCCAGCTAACTATGGCTACACCTTC. This chain uses TRBV2 with TRBJ1-2, with D perhaps TRBD1 (6 bases). The CDR3 runs to 15 residues. The V gene's germline CDR1 is SNHLY and CDR2 FYNNEI. The ends were cut back, 5 bases at V and 0 bases at J, with 13 bases in the middle.

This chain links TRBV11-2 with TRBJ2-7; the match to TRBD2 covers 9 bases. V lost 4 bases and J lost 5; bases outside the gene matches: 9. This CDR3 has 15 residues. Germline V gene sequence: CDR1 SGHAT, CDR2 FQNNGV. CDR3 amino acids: CASSYSSGGSNEQYF. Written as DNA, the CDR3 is TGTGCCAGCAGCTACAGTAGCGGGGGTTCCAACGAGCAGTACTTC.

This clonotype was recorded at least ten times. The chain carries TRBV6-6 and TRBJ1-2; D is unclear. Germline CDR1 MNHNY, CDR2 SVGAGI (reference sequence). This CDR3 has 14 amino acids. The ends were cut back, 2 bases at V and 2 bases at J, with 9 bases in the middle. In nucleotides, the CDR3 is TGTGCCAGCAGTTACGATAGCCTGAACTATGGCTACACCTTC. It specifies CASSYDSLNYGYTF.

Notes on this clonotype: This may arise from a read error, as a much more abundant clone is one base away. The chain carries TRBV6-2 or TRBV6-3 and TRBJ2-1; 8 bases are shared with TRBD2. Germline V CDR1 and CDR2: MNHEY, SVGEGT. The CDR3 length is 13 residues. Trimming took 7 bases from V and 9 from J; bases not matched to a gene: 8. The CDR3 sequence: CASIGTSLAEQFF. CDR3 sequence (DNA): TGTGCCAGCATTGGGACTAGTTTAGCTGAGCAGTTCTTC.

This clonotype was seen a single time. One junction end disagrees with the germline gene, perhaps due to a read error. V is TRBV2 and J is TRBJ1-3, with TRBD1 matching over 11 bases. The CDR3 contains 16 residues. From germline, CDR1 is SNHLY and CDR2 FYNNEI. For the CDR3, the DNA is TGTGCCAGCAGTGAAGGGACAGGGGGCTCTGGAAGCACCATATATTTC. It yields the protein CASSEGTGGSGSTIYF.

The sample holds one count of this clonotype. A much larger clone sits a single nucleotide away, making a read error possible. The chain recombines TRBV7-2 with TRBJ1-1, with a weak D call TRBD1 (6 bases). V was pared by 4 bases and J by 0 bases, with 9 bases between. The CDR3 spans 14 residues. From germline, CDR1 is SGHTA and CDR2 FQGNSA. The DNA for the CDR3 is TGTGCCAGCAGCTCAGGGGCGGTGAACACTGAAGCTTTCTTT. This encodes CASSSGAVNTEAFF.

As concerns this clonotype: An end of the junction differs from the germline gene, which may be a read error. This chain's CDR3 is CAISGTDYGHTF. As DNA, the CDR3 is TGTGCCATCAGTGGGACAGACTATGGCCACACCTTC. J is TRBJ1-2 and V is TRBV10-3; D perhaps matches TRBD1 (6 bases). The germline gives CDR1 ENHRY, CDR2 SYGVKD. The CDR3 is made up of 12 amino acids.

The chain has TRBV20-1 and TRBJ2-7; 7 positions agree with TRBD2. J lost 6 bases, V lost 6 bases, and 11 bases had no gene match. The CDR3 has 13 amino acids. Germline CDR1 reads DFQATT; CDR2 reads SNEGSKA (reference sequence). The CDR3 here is CSARGLERGEQYF. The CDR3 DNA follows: TGCAGTGCCCGAGGACTAGAGAGAGGCGAGCAGTACTTC.

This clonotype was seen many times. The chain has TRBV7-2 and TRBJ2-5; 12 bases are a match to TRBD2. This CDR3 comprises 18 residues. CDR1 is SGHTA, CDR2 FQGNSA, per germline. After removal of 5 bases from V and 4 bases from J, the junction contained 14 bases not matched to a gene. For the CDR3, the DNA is TGTGCCAGCAGCCCCTGGGGTCTAGCGGGGGGGCTTGGAGAGACCCAGTACTTC. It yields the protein CASSPWGLAGGLGETQYF. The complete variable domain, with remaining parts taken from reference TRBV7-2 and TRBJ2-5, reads GAGVSQSPSNKVTEKGKDVELRCDPISGHTALYWYRQSLGQGLEFLIYFQGNSAPDKSGLPSDRFSAERTGGSVSTLTIQRTQQEDSAVYLCASSPWGLAGGLGETQYFGPGTRLLVL.

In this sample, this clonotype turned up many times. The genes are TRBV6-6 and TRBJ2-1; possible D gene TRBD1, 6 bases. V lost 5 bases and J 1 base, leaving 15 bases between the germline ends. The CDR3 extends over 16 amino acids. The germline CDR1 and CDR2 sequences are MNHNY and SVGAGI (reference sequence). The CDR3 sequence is CASSHRDTISYNEQFF. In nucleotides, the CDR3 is TGTGCCAGCAGTCACCGGGACACTATTTCCTACAATGAGCAGTTCTTC.

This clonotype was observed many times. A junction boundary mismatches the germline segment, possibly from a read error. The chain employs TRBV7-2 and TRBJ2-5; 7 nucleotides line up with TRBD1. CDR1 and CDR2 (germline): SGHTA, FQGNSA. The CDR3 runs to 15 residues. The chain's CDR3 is CASSGNRGLRMAQHF. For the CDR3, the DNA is TGTGCCAGCAGCGGTAACAGGGGCCTCCGTATGGCCCAGCACTTC.

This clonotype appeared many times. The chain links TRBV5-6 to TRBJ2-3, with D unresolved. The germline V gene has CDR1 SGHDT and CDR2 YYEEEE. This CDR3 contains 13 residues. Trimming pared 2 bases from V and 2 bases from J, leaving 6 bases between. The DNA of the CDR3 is TGTGCCAGCAGCTTCCTATTCACAGATACGCAGTATTTT. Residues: CASSFLFTDTQYF.

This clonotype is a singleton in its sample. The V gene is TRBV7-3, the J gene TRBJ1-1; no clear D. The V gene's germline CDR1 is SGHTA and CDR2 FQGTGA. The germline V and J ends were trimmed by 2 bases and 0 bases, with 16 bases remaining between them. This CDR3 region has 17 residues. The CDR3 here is CASSLQGMMAVNTEAFF. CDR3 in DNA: TGTGCCAGCAGCTTACAAGGGATGATGGCCGTGAACACTGAAGCTTTCTTT.

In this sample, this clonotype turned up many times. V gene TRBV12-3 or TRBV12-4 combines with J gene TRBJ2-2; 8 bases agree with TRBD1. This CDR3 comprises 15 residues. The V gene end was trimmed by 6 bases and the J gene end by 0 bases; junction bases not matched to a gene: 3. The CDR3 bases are TGTGCCAGCAGCCAACAGGGGGCGAACACCGGGGAGCTGTTTTTT. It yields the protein CASSQQGANTGELFF.

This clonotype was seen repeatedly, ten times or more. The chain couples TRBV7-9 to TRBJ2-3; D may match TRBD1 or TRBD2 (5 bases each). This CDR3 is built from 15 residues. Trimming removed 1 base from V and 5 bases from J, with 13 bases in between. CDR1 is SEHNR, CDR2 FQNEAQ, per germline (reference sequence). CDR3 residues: CASSLVQGDGDTQYF. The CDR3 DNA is TGTGCCAGCAGCTTAGTGCAGGGAGATGGAGATACGCAGTATTTT.

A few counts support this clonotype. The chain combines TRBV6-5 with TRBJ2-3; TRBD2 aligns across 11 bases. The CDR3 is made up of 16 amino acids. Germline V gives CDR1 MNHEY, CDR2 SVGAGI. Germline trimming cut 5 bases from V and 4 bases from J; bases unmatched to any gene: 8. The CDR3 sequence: CASSRLAGGLADTQYF. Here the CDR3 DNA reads TGTGCCAGCAGTCGGTTAGCGGGGGGGCTGGCAGATACGCAGTATTTT.

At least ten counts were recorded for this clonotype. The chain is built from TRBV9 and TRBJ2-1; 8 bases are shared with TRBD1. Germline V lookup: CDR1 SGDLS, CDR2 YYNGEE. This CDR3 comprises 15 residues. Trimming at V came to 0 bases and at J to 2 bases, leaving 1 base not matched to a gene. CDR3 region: CASSVGRGPYNEQFF. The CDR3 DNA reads TGTGCCAGCAGCGTAGGCAGGGGGCCCTACAATGAGCAGTTCTTC.

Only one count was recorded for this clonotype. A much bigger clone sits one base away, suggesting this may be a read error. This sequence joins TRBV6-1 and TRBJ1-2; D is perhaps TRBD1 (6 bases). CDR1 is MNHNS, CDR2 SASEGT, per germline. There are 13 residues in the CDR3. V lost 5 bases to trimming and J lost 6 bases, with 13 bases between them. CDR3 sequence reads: CASSLTGIDGYTF. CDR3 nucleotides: TGTGCCAGCAGTCTTACAGGGATCGATGGCTACACCTTC.

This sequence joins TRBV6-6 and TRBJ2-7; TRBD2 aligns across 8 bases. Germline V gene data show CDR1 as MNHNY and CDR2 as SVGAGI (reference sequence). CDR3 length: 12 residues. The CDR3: CASSSAGGEQHV. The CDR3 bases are TGTGCCAGCAGTAGCGCGGGGGGCGAGCAGCACGTC.

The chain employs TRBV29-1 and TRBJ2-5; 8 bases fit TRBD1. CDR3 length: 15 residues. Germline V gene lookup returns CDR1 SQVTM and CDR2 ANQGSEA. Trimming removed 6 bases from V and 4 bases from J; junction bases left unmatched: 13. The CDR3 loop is CSVQLQGGSSETQYF. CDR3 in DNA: TGCAGCGTACAACTACAGGGGGGTTCTTCAGAGACCCAGTACTTC.

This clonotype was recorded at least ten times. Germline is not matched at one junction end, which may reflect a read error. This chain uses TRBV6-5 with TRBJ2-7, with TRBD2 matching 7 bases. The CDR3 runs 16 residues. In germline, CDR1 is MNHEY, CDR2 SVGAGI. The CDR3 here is CASSHSGGISSYEQYF. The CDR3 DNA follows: TGTGCCAGCAGTCACTCGGGGGGTATAAGCTCCTACGAGCAGTACTTC.

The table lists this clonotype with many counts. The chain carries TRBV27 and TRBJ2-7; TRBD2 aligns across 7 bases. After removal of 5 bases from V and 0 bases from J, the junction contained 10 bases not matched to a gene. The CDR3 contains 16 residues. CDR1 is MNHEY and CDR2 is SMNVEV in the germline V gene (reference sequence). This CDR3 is CASSPNWGGSSYEQYF. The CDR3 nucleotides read TGTGCCAGCAGTCCCAATTGGGGGGGGAGCTCCTACGAGCAGTACTTC.